The sequence of this TCR beta chain was determined in a study of blood T cell repertoires in COVID-19. Background on the study: Collection of acute and convalescent COVID-19 samples took place in the United States, Italy and Spain. From T cells, B-cell-depleted T cells, or PBMCs came the material, which was cDNA or gDNA.

This clone was observed a few times. The CDR3 sequence is 15 residues long. The germline V gene has CDR1 SGHRS and CDR2 YFSETQ. The ends were cut back, 4 bases at V and 7 bases at J, with 20 bases in the middle. Per the authors' pipeline: Amplification with reference gene primers provided the estimates of nucleated cell counts. TCRdb's table, derived via immunoSEQ multiplex PCR, lists solely in-frame clones and lacks some. The V and J calls and clone size come from that table; D and trimming were worked out from the DNA. This sample carries 200,000 to 250,000 clones, around 81% of them seen once, and the ten largest clones take 5.5% to 7.5%.

Sequencing input: peripheral blood. This receptor was taken from a woman in her sixties or seventies with active or convalescent COVID-19. V gene TRBV5-1 combines with J gene TRBJ1-2, with a possible D match to TRBD1 (6 bases). The CDR3 DNA follows: TGCGCCAGCAGCCCATCCACGGGGGGGCTGAGTGGCTACACCTTC. As protein: CASSPSTGGLSGYTF.